The TCR beta chain under discussion was sequenced for a study of cytomegalovirus exposure and HLA in healthy donors. Study-wide context: Among roughly 190 million T cells, an earlier analysis found around 100 million unique TCR beta sequences.

PCR amplification relied on 60 Vbeta primers (plus 13 Jbeta primers). Here immunoSEQ multiplex PCR was the method, and the copy in TCRdb shows in-frame clones only, minus some. Among 130,000 or so clones listed, roughly 66% were seen once. The source material was PBMCs. This clonotype originated in a man younger than 35 in good health and CMV-seronegative.

The CDR3, as DNA: TGCGCCAGCAGCTTGACGACAGGCCTCTATGACTATGGCTACACCTTC. Translating it yields CASSLTTGLYDYGYTF. The chain links TRBV5-1 to TRBJ1-2, with TRBD1 as a possible D gene (6 bases). The V gene's germline CDR1 is SGHRS and CDR2 YFSETQ. The CDR3 extends over 16 amino acids. V lost 1 base and J lost 3, with 16 bases in between.